This TCR beta chain was obtained from a study of T cells in Graves' hyperthyroidism and ophthalmopathy. The study, taken as a whole, reports: Most clonotypes expanded in the thyroid (above 0.001) were also present in blood. Through a model of 13 V-J features, ophthalmopathy was separated from stable hyperthyroidism.

TCR beta CDR3 sequences were amplified from RNA transcripts. TCR CDR3 underwent first-round RT-PCR with the HTBI primer set. TCRdb analysed the multiplex PCR reads with MiXCR anew, one entry per CDR3 protein. The table shows 300,000 to 400,000 distinct CDR3 sequences, with about 13% occurring only once. Regarding this clonotype: Its target is unknown.

Isolation of PBMCs was performed on 8.5 to 10 ml fresh peripheral blood. The CDR3 runs 15 residues. Germline-derived CDR1 and CDR2 are MGHDK and SYGVNS. V lost 3 bases and J lost 2, with 13 bases in between. V is TRBV25-1 and J is TRBJ1-1; D unclear. Specimen: blood. The source of this sequence is a woman between 18 and 29 years old with Graves' hyperthyroidism. In DNA, the CDR3 is TGTGCCAGCAGTGACCCGACAAAGGGAAACACTGAAGCTTTCTTT. It specifies CASSDPTKGNTEAFF.